The 27 T cell receptor beta chains given below trace back to one sample, sequenced in a study of T cell repertoires in cytomegalovirus infection. From the reads, TCRdb called clonotypes with MiXCR, one entry per CDR3 protein. The sample comprises fewer than 700,000 distinct CDR3 sequences, less than 25% of which are singletons, and 6.5% to 10% rests with the top ten. Sequencing input: CD8+ T cells from PBMCs. These TCRs come from a human donor in good health (CMV status not recorded). Some clones in this sample may be carry-over from other donors' samples.

The chain uses TRBV13 and TRBJ2-7; possible D gene TRBD1, 5 bases. The CDR3 contains 14 residues. Germline loops: CDR1 PRHDT, CDR2 FYEKMQ (reference sequence). Trimming removed 0 bases from V and 7 bases from J, with 13 bases in between. The CDR3 sequence: CASSLGGRATEQYF. CDR3 DNA sequence: TGTGCCAGCAGCTTAGGAGGCAGGGCCACGGAGCAGTACTTC.

The chain has TRBV28 and TRBJ2-7; D perhaps matches TRBD1 (6 bases). Looked up from germline, CDR1 is MDHEN and CDR2 is SYDVKM. The CDR3 runs to 15 residues. The V end lost 6 bases, the J end lost 3 bases, and 18 bases lay between the germline ends. CDR3 nucleotides: TGTGCCAGCAGGCACCAGACAGGAATGGGCTACGAGCAGTACGTC. Residues: CASRHQTGMGYEQYV.

The chain is built from TRBV7-2 and TRBJ1-1; a possible D gene is TRBD1 (5 bases). CDR3 length: 12 residues. Germline-derived CDR1 and CDR2 are SGHTA and FQGNSA. V was shortened by 10 bases and J by 5 bases, with 14 bases between the two germline ends. The CDR3 DNA sequence: TGTGCCACCACGAGGGGAGGTACTGAAGCTTTCTTT. Its translation is CATTRGGTEAFF.

This clonotype came up a few times. This sequence joins TRBV5-1 and TRBJ2-2, with unresolved D. Deletions cut 2 bases from V and 5 bases from J, with 7 bases between. The CDR3 spans 13 residues. Germline loops: CDR1 SGHRS, CDR2 YFSETQ. The CDR3 sequence: CASSLQKTGELFF. The CDR3 bases are TGCGCCAGCAGCTTACAGAAAACCGGGGAGCTGTTTTTT.

This clonotype was observed at least ten times. The CDR3 DNA follows: TGTGCCAGCAGCTCCCCAGAACTGACGAAGTATGGCTACACCTTC. It is translated as CASSSPELTKYGYTF. This chain uses TRBV7-9 with TRBJ1-2, with D uncertain. CDR1 is SEHNR and CDR2 is FQNEAQ in the germline V gene (reference sequence). Between the trimmed V and J ends, which lost 4 bases and 5 bases, there was a span of 17 bases. This CDR3 has 15 residues.

The chain couples TRBV20-1 to TRBJ1-1; D call uncertain. Deletions cut 6 bases from V and 3 bases from J, with 14 bases between. The germline V gene encodes CDR1 DFQATT and CDR2 SNEGSKA (reference sequence). This CDR3 has 13 residues. The CDR3 here is CSAYPDGYTEAFF. As DNA, the CDR3 is TGCAGTGCCTACCCCGACGGATACACTGAAGCTTTCTTT.

As concerns this clonotype: Being one base from a much bigger clone, this may be a read error. The J gene is TRBJ1-1, the V gene TRBV10-3; TRBD1 matches at 7 bases. The CDR3 has 16 amino acids. Germline loops: CDR1 ENHRY, CDR2 SYGVKD. CDR3 bases: TGTGTCATCAGTTCGCTAGCGGGACAGCAGAACACTGAAGCTTTCTTT. This gives the protein CVISSLAGQQNTEAFF.

There are many counts of this clonotype. This chain links TRBV7-2 with TRBJ2-1; D not resolved. Trimming removed 3 bases from V and 3 bases from J, with 9 bases in between. This CDR3 is built from 14 residues. In germline, CDR1 is SGHTA, CDR2 FQGNSA. CDR3 DNA sequence: TGTGCCAGCAGCTTCCTGGGAAACTACAATGAGCAGTTCTTC. Amino acids: CASSFLGNYNEQFF. Together with reference TRBV7-2 and TRBJ2-1, the CDR3 gives the full variable domain: GAGVSQSPSNKVTEKGKDVELRCDPISGHTALYWYRQSLGQGLEFLIYFQGNSAPDKSGLPSDRFSAERTGGSVSTLTIQRTQQEDSAVYLCASSFLGNYNEQFFGPGTRLTVL.

This clonotype was recorded a few times. The chain joins TRBV7-9 to TRBJ1-5, with a weak D call TRBD1 (5 bases). Trimming shortened V by 3 bases and J by 3 bases, and 15 bases separated the two germline ends. Germline values: CDR1 SEHNR, CDR2 FQNEAQ (reference sequence). The CDR3 length is 16 residues. DNA of the CDR3: TGTGCCAGCAGCTTGTACGGGGCCAACCCCAATCAGCCCCAGCATTTT. It is translated as CASSLYGANPNQPQHF.

This chain links TRBV19 with TRBJ2-6; D is uncertain. This CDR3 contains 13 residues. CDR1 is LNHDA, CDR2 SQIVND, per germline (reference sequence). V lost 7 bases, J lost 0 bases, and 4 bases lay in between. CDR3 in DNA: TGTGCCAGTATGGGCTCTGGGGCCAACGTCCTGACTTTC. The encoded protein is CASMGSGANVLTF.

This clonotype was seen a few times. This rearrangement joins TRBV24-1 to TRBJ2-1, with D perhaps assigned TRBD1 or TRBD2 (5 bases each). Looked up from germline, CDR1 is KGHDR and CDR2 is SFDVKD. CDR3 length: 13 amino acids. V was shortened by 6 bases and J by 5 bases, with 10 bases between the two germline ends. The CDR3 loop reads CATSWGSHNEQFF. For the CDR3, the DNA is TGTGCCACCAGTTGGGGGTCGCACAATGAGCAGTTCTTC.

The chain has TRBV20-1 and TRBJ2-3; possible D gene TRBD1, 6 bases. In germline, CDR1 is DFQATT, CDR2 SNEGSKA (reference sequence). Trimming shortened V by 6 bases and J by 2 bases, and 21 bases separated the two germline ends. The CDR3 runs to 16 residues. CDR3 loop: CSAKGHAEKITDTQYF. DNA for the CDR3: TGCAGTGCCAAGGGACACGCTGAGAAGATCACAGATACGCAGTATTTT.

This clonotype was detected many times. CDR3 amino acids: CASRNGGEQFF. The CDR3 DNA reads TGTGCCAGCAGAAACGGGGGTGAGCAGTTCTTC. The rearrangement links TRBV6-2 or TRBV6-3 to TRBJ2-1, with a weak D call TRBD2 (6 bases). V lost 6 bases and J lost 9, with 9 bases in between. Germline lookup yields CDR1 MNHEY and CDR2 SVGEGT. The CDR3 is 11 residues long.

A few counts support this clonotype. V is TRBV4-1 and J is TRBJ2-1; no clear D gene. Germline CDR1 is MGHRA and CDR2 is YSYEKL. The CDR3 is 13 amino acids. V lost 0 bases to trimming and J lost 7 bases, with 7 bases between them. CDR3 sequence: CASSQEVWNEQFF. In DNA form, the CDR3 reads TGCGCCAGCAGCCAAGAAGTCTGGAATGAGCAGTTCTTC.

As regards this clonotype: A much larger clonotype is one base distant, so this may be a read error. The chain joins TRBV28 to TRBJ1-5, with 7 nucleotides matching TRBD1. The germline V gene has CDR1 MDHEN and CDR2 SYDVKM. V was clipped by 5 bases and J by 3 bases; unmatched bases: 7. This CDR3 spans 15 amino acids. CDR3 in amino acids: CASSMGRGNNQPQHF. CDR3 in DNA: TGTGCCAGCAGTATGGGCAGGGGGAACAATCAGCCCCAGCATTTT.

The genes are TRBV6-2 or TRBV6-3 and TRBJ2-1; TRBD1 agrees at 7 bases. Germline values: CDR1 MNHEY, CDR2 SVGEGT. The CDR3 covers 12 residues. Trimming took 5 bases from V and 8 from J; bases not matched to a gene: 3. DNA of the CDR3: TGTGCCAGCAGTAAGGGGGCGGATGAGCAGTTCTTC. Protein product: CASSKGADEQFF.

This clonotype showed up just a few times. This chain uses TRBV25-1 with TRBJ1-2, with 9 bases fitting TRBD1. V gave up 8 bases and J gave up 4 bases; unmatched junction bases: 5. The CDR3 is made up of 13 amino acids. The germline CDR1 and CDR2 sequences are MGHDK and SYGVNS. CDR3 protein: CASWGQGPYGYTF. The CDR3 DNA follows: TGTGCCAGCTGGGGACAGGGACCCTATGGCTACACCTTC.

The V and J genes are TRBV28 and TRBJ2-2; 8 nucleotides line up with TRBD2. The germline V gene has CDR1 MDHEN and CDR2 SYDVKM. The trim removed 6 bases at V and 7 bases at J, leaving 4 bases unmatched. This CDR3 contains 13 residues. The CDR3 region has the DNA TGTGCCAGCAGCGAACGGGGGGGCGGGGAGCTGTTTTTT. Protein sequence: CASSERGGGELFF.

Many counts were recorded for this clonotype. This sequence joins TRBV27 and TRBJ2-3; D not certain. The V end lost 5 bases, the J end lost 2 bases, and 14 bases lay between the germline ends. The CDR3 sequence is 15 residues long. Germline CDR1 is MNHEY and CDR2 is SMNVEV (reference sequence). The DNA of the CDR3 is TGTGCCAGCAGTCTACACTATCCCTTCACAGATACGCAGTATTTT. Its protein product is CASSLHYPFTDTQYF.

The chain links TRBV6-5 to TRBJ1-2, with 7 bases lining up with TRBD1. This CDR3 comprises 15 residues. CDR1 and CDR2 (germline): MNHEY, SVGAGI. J was trimmed by 6 bases and V by 4 bases; bases with no gene match: 11. Here the CDR3 DNA reads TGTGCCAGCAGTTCCTTCACAGGGGCCGGGGATGGCTACACCTTC. Translated, it gives CASSSFTGAGDGYTF.

The chain uses TRBV20-1 and TRBJ2-1; the D gene is possibly TRBD1 (8 bases). V lost 5 bases, J lost 8 bases, and 25 bases lay in between. The germline V gene encodes CDR1 DFQATT and CDR2 SNEGSKA (reference sequence). There are 16 residues in the CDR3. The DNA for the CDR3 is TGCAGTGCTGACAGGGGTACGGGGGGATCTTTGGATGAGCAGTTCTTC. The encoded protein is CSADRGTGGSLDEQFF.

V is TRBV15 and J is TRBJ1-2, with D tentatively TRBD1 (5 bases). Trimming left V 1 base short and J 2 bases short, with 11 bases between. Germline V gene lookup returns CDR1 LNHNV and CDR2 YYDKDF (reference sequence). CDR3 length equals 15 residues. In nucleotides, the CDR3 is TGTGCCACCAGCAGAGTATCAGGGAGGAACTATGGCTACACCTTC. Encoded protein: CATSRVSGRNYGYTF.

This clonotype was observed a handful of times. The rearrangement uses TRBV29-1 and TRBJ2-3; possibly TRBD2 for D (5 bases). The ends were cut back, 6 bases at V and 3 bases at J, with 16 bases in the middle. From germline, CDR1 is SQVTM and CDR2 ANQGSEA. CDR3 length: 14 amino acids. The CDR3: CSVYAGRRTDTQYF. As DNA, the CDR3 is TGCAGCGTATATGCGGGTAGGCGGACAGATACGCAGTATTTT.

This clonotype was recorded a few times. The gene calls are TRBV10-3 and TRBJ2-7; D perhaps matches TRBD1 (6 bases). The CDR3 is 15 residues long. The V end lost 9 bases, the J end lost 0 bases, and 18 bases lay between the germline ends. Germline values: CDR1 ENHRY, CDR2 SYGVKD. The CDR3 here is CAILTRGSLSYEQYV. CDR3 nucleotides: TGTGCCATTCTTACTAGGGGGTCCCTCTCCTACGAGCAGTACGTC.

The genes are TRBV10-2 and TRBJ2-7, with 7 positions matching TRBD1. The CDR3 is made up of 13 amino acids. From germline, CDR1 is WSHSY and CDR2 SAAADI. The V gene end was trimmed by 7 bases and the J gene end by 2 bases; junction bases not matched to a gene: 5. The CDR3 DNA sequence: TGCGCCAGCACCCTCGACAGGGCCTACGAGCAGTACTTC. Protein sequence: CASTLDRAYEQYF.

The rearrangement joins TRBV7-6 to TRBJ2-7; TRBD2 matches at 7 bases. Per the germline V gene, CDR1 is SGHVS and CDR2 is FNYEAQ. The CDR3 is 15 residues long. V dropped 4 bases and J dropped 4; count of bases not matched to a gene: 10. The CDR3 loop reads CASSSPGTTIYEQYF. The CDR3 coding sequence is TGTGCCAGCAGCTCCCCCGGGACTACAATATACGAGCAGTACTTC.

V is TRBV29-1 and J is TRBJ2-5; TRBD2 might be the D (6 bases). V gave up 4 bases and J gave up 6 bases, with 9 bases separating them. The CDR3 has 11 amino acids. Germline values: CDR1 SQVTM, CDR2 ANQGSEA. The CDR3 sequence is CSVGGEKTQYF. CDR3 nucleotides: TGCAGCGTTGGCGGGGAGAAGACCCAGTACTTC.